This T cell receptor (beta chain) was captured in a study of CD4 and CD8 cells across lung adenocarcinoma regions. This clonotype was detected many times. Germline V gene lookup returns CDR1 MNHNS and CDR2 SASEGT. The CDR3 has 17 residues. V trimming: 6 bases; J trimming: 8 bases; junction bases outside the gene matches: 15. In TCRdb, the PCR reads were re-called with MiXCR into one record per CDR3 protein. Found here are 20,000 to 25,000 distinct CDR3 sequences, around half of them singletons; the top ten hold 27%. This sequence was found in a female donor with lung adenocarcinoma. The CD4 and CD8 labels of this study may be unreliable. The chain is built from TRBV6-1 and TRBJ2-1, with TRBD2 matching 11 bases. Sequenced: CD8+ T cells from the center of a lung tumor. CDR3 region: CASRPVIIAGGPYEQFF. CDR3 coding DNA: TGTGCCAGCAGGCCCGTTATCATAGCGGGAGGGCCCTATGAGCAGTTCTTC.